This T cell receptor (beta chain) originates from a study of blood T cell repertoires in COVID-19. Study processing details: Amplification of reference gene primers provided the estimated nucleated cell counts. The method was immunoSEQ multiplex PCR; TCRdb's version includes in-frame clones alone and lacks a portion of them. V and J calls and clone size come straight from that table; D and trimming were deduced from the DNA. The table has 240,000 or so clones, 80% to 90% seen once. CDR1 is MDHEN and CDR2 is SYDVKM in the germline V gene. V shed 6 bases and J 5 bases; nucleotides not matched to a gene: 9. The CDR3 has 15 amino acids.

The sequenced material came from PBMCs or T cells enriched from blood (not recorded which). The clonotype was recovered from a man aged 45-65 years who had been exposed to COVID-19. The V call is TRBV28, the J call TRBJ1-2; 10 positions match TRBD1. Written as DNA, the CDR3 is TGTGCCAGCAGATATACCGGGACAGGGGTTTATGGCTACACCTTC. As protein: CASRYTGTGVYGYTF.